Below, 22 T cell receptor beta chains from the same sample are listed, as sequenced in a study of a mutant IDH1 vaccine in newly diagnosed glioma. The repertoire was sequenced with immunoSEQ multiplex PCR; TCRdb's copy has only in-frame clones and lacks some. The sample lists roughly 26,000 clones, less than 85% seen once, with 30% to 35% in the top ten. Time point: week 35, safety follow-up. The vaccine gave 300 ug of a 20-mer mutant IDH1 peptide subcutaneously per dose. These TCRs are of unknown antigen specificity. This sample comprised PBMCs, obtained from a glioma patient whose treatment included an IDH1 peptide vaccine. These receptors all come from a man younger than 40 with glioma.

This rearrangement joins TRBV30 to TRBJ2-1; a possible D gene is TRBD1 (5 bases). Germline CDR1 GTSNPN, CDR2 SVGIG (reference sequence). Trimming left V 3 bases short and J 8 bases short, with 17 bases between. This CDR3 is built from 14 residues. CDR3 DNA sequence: TGTGCCTGGAGCACAGGAGCGCCTCCCGATGAGCAGTTCTTC. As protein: CAWSTGAPPDEQFF.

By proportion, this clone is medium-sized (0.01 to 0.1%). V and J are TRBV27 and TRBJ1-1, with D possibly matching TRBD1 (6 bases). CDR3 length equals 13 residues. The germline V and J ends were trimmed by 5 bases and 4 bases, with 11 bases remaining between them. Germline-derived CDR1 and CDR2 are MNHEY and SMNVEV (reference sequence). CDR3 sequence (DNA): TGTGCCAGCAGTCTACAGGGCCCCACTGAAGCTTTCTTT. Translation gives CASSLQGPTEAFF.

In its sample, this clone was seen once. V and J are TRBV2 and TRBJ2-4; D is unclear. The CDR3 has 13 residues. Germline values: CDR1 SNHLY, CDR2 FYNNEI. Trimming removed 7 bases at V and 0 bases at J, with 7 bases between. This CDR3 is CASKLGAKNIQYF. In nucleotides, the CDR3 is TGTGCCAGCAAGTTGGGAGCCAAAAACATTCAGTACTTC.

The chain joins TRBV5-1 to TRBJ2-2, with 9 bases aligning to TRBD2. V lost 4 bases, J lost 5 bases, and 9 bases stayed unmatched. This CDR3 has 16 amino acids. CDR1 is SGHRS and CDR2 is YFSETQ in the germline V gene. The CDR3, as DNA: TGCGCCAGCAGCGGGGTAGCGGGAGTCGTGACCGGGGAGCTGTTTTTT. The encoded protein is CASSGVAGVVTGELFF. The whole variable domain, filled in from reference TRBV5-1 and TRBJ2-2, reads KAGVTQTPRYLIKTRGQQVTLSCSPISGHRSVSWYQQTPGQGLQFLFEYFSETQRNKGNFPGRFSGRQFSNSRSEMNVSTLELGDSALYLCASSGVAGVVTGELFFGEGSRLTVL.

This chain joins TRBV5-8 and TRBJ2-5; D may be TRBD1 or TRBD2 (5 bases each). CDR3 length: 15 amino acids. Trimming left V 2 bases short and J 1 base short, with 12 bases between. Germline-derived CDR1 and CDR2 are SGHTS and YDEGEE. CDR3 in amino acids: CASSFRGLAQETQYF. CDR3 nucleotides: TGTGCCAGCAGCTTCCGGGGCTTGGCCCAAGAGACCCAGTACTTC. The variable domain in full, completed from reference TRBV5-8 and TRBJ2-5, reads EAGVTQSPTHLIKTRGQQATLRCSPISGHTSVYWYQQALGLGLQFLLWYDEGEERNRGNFPPRFSGRQFPNYSSELNVNALELEDSALYLCASSFRGLAQETQYFGPGTRLLVL.

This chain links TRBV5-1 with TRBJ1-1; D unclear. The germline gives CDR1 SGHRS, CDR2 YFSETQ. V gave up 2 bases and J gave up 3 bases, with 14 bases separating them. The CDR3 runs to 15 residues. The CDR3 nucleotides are TGCGCCAGCAGCTTCGGGATCCGGGTGGACACTGAAGCTTTCTTT. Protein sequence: CASSFGIRVDTEAFF.

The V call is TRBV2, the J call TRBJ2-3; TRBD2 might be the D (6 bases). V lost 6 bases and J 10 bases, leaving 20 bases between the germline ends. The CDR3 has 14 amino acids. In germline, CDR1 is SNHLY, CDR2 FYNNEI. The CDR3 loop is CASRGHPDGGAQYF. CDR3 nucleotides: TGTGCCAGCAGAGGCCACCCTGACGGAGGGGCGCAGTATTTT.

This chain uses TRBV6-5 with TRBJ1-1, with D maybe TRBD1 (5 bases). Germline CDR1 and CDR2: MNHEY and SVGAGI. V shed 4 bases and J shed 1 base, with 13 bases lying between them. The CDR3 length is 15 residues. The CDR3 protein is CASSWSGLGNTEAFF. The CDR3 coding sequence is TGTGCCAGCAGTTGGTCAGGGTTGGGGAACACTGAAGCTTTCTTT.

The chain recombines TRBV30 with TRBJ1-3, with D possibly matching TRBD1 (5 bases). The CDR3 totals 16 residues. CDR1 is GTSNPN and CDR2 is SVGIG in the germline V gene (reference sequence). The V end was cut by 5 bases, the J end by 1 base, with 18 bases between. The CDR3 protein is CAWGDGVGTSGNTIYF. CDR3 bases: TGTGCCTGGGGGGACGGGGTCGGGACGTCTGGAAACACCATATATTTT.

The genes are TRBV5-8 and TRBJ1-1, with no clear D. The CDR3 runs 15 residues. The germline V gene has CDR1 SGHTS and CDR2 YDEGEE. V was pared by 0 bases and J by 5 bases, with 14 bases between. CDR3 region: CASSLELGTRTEAFF. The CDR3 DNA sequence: TGTGCCAGCAGCTTGGAGCTCGGCACCCGGACTGAAGCTTTCTTT.

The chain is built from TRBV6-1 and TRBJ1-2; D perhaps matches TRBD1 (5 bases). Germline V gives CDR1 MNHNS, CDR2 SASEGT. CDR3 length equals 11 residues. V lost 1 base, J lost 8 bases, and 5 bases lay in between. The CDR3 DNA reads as TGTGCCAGCAGTGAAGGGGACGGCTACACCTTC. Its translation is CASSEGDGYTF.

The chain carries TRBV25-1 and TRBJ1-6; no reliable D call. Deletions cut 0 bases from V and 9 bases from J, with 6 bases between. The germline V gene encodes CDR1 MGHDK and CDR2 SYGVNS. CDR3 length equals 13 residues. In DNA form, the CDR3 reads TGTGCCAGCAGTGAATATGAGGGTTCACCCCTCCACTTT. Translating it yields CASSEYEGSPLHF.

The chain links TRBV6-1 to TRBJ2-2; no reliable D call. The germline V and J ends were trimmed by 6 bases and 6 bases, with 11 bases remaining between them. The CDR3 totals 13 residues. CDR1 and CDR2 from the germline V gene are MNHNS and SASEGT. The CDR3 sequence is CASSKPPSGELFF. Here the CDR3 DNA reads TGTGCCAGCAGCAAGCCCCCATCCGGGGAGCTGTTTTTT.

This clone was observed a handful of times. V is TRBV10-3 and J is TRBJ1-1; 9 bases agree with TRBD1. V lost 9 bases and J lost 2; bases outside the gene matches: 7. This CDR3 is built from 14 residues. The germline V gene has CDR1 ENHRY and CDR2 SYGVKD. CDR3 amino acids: CAMSGQGSNTEAFF. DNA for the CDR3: TGTGCCATGTCGGGACAGGGATCTAACACTGAAGCTTTCTTT.

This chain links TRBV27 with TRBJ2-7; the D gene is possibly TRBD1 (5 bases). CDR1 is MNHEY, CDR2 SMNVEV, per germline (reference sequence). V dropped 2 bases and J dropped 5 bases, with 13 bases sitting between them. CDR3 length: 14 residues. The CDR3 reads CASSLRETGHEQYF. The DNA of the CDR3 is TGTGCCAGCAGTTTAAGGGAAACAGGCCACGAGCAGTACTTC.

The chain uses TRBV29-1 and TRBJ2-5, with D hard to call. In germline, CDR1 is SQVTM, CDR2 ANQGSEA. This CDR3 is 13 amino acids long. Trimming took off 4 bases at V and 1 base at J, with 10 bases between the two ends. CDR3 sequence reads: CSVVWQSQETQYF. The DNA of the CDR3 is TGCAGCGTTGTTTGGCAATCCCAAGAGACCCAGTACTTC.

The CDR3 protein is CASSATEGEISYNEQFF. In DNA, the CDR3 is TGTGCCAGCAGTGCGACTGAGGGGGAAATTTCCTACAATGAGCAGTTCTTC. The chain uses TRBV6-1 and TRBJ2-1; the D gene is possibly TRBD1 (6 bases). CDR3 length equals 17 residues. Germline V gives CDR1 MNHNS, CDR2 SASEGT. Trimming removed 4 bases from V and 1 base from J, with 17 bases in between.

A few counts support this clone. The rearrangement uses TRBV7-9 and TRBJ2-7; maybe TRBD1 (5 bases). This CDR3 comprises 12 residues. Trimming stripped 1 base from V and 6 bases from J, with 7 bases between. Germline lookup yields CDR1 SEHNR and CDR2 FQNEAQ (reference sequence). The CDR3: CASSLVRVEQYF. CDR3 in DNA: TGTGCCAGCAGCTTAGTCAGGGTCGAGCAGTACTTC.

CDR3 loop: CASSPDIHREYF. Here the CDR3 DNA reads TGTGCCAGCAGTCCCGACATCCATCGGGAGTACTTC. This sequence joins TRBV27 and TRBJ2-7, with D unresolved. Trimming pared 5 bases from V and 11 bases from J, leaving 16 bases between. Per germline, CDR1 MNHEY and CDR2 SMNVEV (reference sequence). This CDR3 region has 12 residues.

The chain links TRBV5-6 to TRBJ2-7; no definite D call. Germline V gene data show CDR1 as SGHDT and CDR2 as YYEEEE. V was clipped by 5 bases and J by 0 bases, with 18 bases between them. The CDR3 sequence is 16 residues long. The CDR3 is CASRLTGSGTSYEQYF. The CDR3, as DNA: TGTGCCAGCAGATTGACCGGTTCGGGCACCTCCTACGAGCAGTACTTC.

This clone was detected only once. For the CDR3, the DNA is TGTGCCAGCAGCTTAGAGGGAGACTATTACGAGCAGTACTTC. This sequence encodes CASSLEGDYYEQYF. The chain couples TRBV11-2 to TRBJ2-7; D possibly corresponds to TRBD2 (5 bases). V was trimmed by 0 bases and J by 4 bases, leaving 10 bases between them. CDR1 and CDR2 from the germline V gene are SGHAT and FQNNGV. This CDR3 has 14 amino acids.

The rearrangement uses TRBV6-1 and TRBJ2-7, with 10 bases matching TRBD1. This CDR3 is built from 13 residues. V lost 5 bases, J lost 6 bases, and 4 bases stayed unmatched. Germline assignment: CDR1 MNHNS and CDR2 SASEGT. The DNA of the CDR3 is TGTGCCAGCAGTATGACAGGGGGCCTCGAGCAGTACTTC. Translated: CASSMTGGLEQYF.